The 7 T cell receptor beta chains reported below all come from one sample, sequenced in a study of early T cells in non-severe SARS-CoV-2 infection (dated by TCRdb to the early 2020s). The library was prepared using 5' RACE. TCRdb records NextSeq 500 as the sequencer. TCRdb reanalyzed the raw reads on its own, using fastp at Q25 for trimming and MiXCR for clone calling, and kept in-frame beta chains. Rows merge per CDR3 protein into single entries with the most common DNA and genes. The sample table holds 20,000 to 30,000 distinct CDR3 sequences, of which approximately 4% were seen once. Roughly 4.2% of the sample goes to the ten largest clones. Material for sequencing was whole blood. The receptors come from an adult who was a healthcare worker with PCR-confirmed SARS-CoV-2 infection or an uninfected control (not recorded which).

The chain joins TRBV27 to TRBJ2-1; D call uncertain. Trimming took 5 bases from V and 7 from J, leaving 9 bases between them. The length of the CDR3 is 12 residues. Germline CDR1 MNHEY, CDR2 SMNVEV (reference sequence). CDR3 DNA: TGTGCCAGCAGTACGTCTGGGAATGAGCAGTTCTTC. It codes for CASSTSGNEQFF.

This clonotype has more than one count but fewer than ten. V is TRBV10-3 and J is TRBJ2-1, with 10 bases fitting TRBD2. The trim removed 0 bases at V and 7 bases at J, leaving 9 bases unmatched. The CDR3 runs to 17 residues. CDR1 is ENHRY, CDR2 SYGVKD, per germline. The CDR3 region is CAISESIGSSGSNEQFF. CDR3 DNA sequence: TGTGCCATCAGTGAGTCGATAGGTTCTAGCGGGAGTAATGAGCAGTTCTTC.

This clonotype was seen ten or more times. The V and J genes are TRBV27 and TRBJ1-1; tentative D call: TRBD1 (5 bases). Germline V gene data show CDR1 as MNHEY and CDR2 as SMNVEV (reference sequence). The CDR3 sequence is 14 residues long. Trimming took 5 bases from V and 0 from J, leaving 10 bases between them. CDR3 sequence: CASSPGGLNTEAFF. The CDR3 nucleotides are TGTGCCAGCAGTCCCGGGGGACTGAACACTGAAGCTTTCTTT.

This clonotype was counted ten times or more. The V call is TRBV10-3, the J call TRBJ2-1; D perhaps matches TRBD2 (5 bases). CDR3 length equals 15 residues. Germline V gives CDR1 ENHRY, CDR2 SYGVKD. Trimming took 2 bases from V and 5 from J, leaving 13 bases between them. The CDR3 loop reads CAISELERGNNEQFF. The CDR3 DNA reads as TGTGCCATCAGTGAGCTGGAACGGGGAAACAATGAGCAGTTCTTC.

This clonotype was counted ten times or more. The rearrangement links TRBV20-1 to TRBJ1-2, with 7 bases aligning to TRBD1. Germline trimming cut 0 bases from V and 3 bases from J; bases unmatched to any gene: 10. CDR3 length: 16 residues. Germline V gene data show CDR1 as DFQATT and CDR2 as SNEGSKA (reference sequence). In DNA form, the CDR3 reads TGCAGTGCTAGAGATTGGGCAGGGGGTACCCACTATGGCTACACCTTC. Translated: CSARDWAGGTHYGYTF.

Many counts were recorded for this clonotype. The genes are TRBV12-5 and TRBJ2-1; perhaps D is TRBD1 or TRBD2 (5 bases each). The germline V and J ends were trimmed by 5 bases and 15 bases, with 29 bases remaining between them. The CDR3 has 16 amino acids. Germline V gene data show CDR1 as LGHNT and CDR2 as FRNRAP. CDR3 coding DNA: TGTGCTAGTGGTCTCACGAGTGGGACCCAGAGGCATCTACGGTTCTTC. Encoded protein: CASGLTSGTQRHLRFF.

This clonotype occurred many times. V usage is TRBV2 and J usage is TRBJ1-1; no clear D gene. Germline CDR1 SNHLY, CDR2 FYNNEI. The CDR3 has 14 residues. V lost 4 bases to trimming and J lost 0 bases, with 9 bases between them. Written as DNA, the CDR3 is TGTGCCAGCAGTGCTCCCGGCATGAACACTGAAGCTTTCTTT. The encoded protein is CASSAPGMNTEAFF.